The table lists the clone carrying this TCR beta chain with a few counts. Its antigen remains unknown. CDR1 and CDR2 (germline): LGHNA, YSLEER. This CDR3 has 17 residues. Trimming removed 1 base from V and 2 bases from J, with 16 bases in between. Each CDR3 protein gets one entry after TCRdb re-called the 5' RACE reads with MiXCR. Of over 300,000 distinct CDR3 sequences in the sample, around 3.6% were seen once. This entry belongs to a study of T cells after yellow fever vaccination. Findings and limits, study-wide: Abundant contaminating clonotypes from the bulk population could appear in FACS-sorted repertoires.

The chain employs TRBV4-3 and TRBJ2-3; D ambiguous. This TCR was sampled from a man between 18 and 35 years old who received the YFV17D yellow fever vaccine. The sample here was PBMCs, taken on the day of the yellow fever booster vaccination. The CDR3 nucleotides are TGCGCCAGCAGCCAAGTGGGTGGGGTTGGAAACACAGATACGCAGTATTTT. Translated: CASSQVGGVGNTDTQYF.